This T cell receptor (beta chain) is from a study of early T cells in non-severe SARS-CoV-2 infection. Study-wide context: Sequencing input comprised bulk RNA from unsorted whole blood; chain pairing was not available. General study results and limits: In VDJdb matching, anti-spike CD8 responses were favored while private and CD4 specificities went missing.

Germline V gene sequence: CDR1 MNHNS, CDR2 SASEGT. The CDR3 is made up of 15 amino acids. Trimming took 7 bases from V and 8 from J, leaving 18 bases between them. Only a few counts were recorded for this clonotype. What it binds is unknown. Attached unique molecular identifiers marked individual cDNA molecules. MiXCR, applied by TCRdb to the 5' RACE reads, yields one record per CDR3 protein. Seen here are some 62,000 distinct CDR3 sequences, 7.5% to 10% observed once, and the top ten hold 1.2%. This chain joins TRBV6-1 and TRBJ1-6; D remains unclear. Sequences were obtained from whole blood. The origin of this receptor is an adult who was a healthcare worker with PCR-confirmed SARS-CoV-2 infection or an uninfected control (not recorded which). This CDR3 reads CASTPRQSAYSPLHF. The DNA for the CDR3 is TGTGCCAGCACCCCGCGGCAGTCGGCCTATTCACCCCTCCACTTT.